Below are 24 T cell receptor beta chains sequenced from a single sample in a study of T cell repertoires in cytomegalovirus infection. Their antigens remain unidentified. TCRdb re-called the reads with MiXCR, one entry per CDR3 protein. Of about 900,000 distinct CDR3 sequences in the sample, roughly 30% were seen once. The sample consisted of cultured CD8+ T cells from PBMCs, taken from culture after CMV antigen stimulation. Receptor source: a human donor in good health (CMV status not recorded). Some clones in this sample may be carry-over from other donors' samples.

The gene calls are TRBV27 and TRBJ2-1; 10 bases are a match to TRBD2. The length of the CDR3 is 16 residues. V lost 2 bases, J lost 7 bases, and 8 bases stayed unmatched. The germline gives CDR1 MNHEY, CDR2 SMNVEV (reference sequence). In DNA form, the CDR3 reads TGTGCCAGCAGTTTAAATCGGCCAGCGGGGGGGAATGAGCAGTTCTTC. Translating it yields CASSLNRPAGGNEQFF.

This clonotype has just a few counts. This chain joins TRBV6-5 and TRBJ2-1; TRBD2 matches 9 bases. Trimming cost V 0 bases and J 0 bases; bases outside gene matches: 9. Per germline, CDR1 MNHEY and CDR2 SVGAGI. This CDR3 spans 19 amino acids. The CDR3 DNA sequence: TGTGCCAGCAGTTACTCCCTGGAGCGGGGGGCCCTCTCCTACAATGAGCAGTTCTTC. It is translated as CASSYSLERGALSYNEQFF.

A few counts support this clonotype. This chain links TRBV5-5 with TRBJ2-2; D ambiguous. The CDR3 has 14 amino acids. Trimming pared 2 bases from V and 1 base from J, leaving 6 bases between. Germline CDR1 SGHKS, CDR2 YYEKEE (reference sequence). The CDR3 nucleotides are TGTGCCAGCAGCTTCGGTTGGAACACCGGGGAGCTGTTTTTT. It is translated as CASSFGWNTGELFF.

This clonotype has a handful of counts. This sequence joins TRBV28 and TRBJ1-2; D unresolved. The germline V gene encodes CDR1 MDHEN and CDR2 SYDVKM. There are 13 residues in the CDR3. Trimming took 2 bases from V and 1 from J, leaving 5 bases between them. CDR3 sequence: CASSLPNNYGYTF. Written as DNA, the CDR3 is TGTGCCAGCAGTTTACCGAATAACTATGGCTACACCTTC.

CDR3 coding DNA: TGTGCCAGCAGCTACCGCGAAGGGGGGAACACTGAAGCTTTCTTT. Protein sequence: CASSYREGGNTEAFF. V usage is TRBV7-8 and J usage is TRBJ1-1, with D maybe TRBD1 (6 bases). The germline gives CDR1 SGHVS, CDR2 FQNEAQ. Trimming pared 4 bases from V and 1 base from J, leaving 13 bases between. The CDR3 sequence is 15 residues long.

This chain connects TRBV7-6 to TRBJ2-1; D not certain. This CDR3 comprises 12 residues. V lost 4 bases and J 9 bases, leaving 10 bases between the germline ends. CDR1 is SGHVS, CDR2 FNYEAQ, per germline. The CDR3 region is CASSSSSGEQFF. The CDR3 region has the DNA TGTGCCAGCAGCTCTTCCTCGGGTGAGCAGTTCTTC.

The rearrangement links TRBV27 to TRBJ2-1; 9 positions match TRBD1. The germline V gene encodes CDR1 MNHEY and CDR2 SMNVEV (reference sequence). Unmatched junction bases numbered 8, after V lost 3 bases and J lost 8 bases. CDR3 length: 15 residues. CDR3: CASSLEQGATYEQFF. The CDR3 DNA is TGTGCCAGCAGTTTGGAACAGGGGGCTACCTATGAGCAGTTCTTC.

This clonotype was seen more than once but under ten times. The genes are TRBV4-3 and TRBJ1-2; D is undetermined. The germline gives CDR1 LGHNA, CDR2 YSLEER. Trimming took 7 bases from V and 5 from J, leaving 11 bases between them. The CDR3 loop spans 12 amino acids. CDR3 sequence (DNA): TGCGCCAGCAATTCAGGAGAGTATGGCTACACCTTC. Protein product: CASNSGEYGYTF.

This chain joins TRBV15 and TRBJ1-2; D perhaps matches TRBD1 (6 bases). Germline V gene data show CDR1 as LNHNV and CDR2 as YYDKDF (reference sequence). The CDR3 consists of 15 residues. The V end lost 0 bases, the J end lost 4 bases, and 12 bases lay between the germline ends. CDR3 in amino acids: CATSRDWDTFYGYTF. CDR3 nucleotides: TGTGCCACCAGCAGAGATTGGGACACCTTCTATGGCTACACCTTC.

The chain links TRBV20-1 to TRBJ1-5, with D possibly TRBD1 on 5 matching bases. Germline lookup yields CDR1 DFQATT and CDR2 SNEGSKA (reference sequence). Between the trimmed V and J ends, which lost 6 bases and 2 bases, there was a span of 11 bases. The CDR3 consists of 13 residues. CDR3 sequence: CSAFDSGNQPQHF. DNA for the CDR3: TGCAGTGCCTTCGACAGTGGCAATCAGCCCCAGCATTTT.

Here the CDR3 reads CASSLSVTGSEAFF. The CDR3 coding sequence is TGTGCCAGCAGTTTATCGGTGACAGGGTCTGAAGCTTTCTTT. The rearrangement links TRBV27 to TRBJ1-1, with TRBD1 matching over 7 bases. The CDR3 runs to 14 residues. Germline CDR1 and CDR2: MNHEY and SMNVEV (reference sequence). V shed 0 bases and J 6 bases; nucleotides not matched to a gene: 4.

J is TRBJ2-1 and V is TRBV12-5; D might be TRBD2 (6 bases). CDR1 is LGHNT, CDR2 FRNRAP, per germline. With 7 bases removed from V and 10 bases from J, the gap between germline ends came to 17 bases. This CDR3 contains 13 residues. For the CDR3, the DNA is TGTGCTAGTGTCCAGGGAGGCCCTAGAGAGCAGTTCTTC. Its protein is CASVQGGPREQFF.

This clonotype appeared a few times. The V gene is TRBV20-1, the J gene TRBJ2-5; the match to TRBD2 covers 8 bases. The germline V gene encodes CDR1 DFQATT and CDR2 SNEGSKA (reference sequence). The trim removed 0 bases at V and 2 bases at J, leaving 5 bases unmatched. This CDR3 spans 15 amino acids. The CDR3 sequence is CSARERSGGQETQYF. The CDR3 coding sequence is TGCAGTGCTAGAGAAAGGTCGGGGGGGCAAGAGACCCAGTACTTC.

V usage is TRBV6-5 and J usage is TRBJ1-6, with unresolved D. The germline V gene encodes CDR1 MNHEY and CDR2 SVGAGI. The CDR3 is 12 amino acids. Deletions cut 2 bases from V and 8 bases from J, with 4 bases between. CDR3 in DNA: TGTGCCAGCAGTTACGACGATTCACCCCTCCACTTT. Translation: CASSYDDSPLHF.

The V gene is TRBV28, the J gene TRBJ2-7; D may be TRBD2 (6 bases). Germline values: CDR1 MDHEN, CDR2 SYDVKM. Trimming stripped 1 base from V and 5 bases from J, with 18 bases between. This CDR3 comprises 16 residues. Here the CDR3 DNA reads TGTGCCAGCAGTTTATATTTCGGGGGAGATAAGGACGAGCAGTACTTC. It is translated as CASSLYFGGDKDEQYF.

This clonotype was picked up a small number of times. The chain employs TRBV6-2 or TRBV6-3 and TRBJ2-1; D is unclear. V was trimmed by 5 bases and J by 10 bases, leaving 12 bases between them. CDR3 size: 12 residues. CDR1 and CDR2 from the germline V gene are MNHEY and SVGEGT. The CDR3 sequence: CASSTSTREQFF. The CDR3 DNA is TGTGCCAGCAGTACGTCCACACGGGAGCAGTTCTTC.

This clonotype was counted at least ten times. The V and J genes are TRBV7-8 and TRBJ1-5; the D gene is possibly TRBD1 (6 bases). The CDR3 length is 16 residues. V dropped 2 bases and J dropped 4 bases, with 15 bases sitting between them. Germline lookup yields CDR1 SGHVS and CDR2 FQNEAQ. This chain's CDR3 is CASSLLGADGNQPQHF. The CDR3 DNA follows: TGTGCCAGCAGCTTATTGGGGGCCGATGGGAATCAGCCCCAGCATTTT.

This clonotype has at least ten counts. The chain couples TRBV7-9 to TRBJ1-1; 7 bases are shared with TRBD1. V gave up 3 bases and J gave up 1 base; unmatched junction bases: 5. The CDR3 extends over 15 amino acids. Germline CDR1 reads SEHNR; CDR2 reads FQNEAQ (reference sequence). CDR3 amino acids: CASSFSGGANTEAFF. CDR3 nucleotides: TGTGCCAGCAGCTTTTCAGGGGGTGCGAACACTGAAGCTTTCTTT.

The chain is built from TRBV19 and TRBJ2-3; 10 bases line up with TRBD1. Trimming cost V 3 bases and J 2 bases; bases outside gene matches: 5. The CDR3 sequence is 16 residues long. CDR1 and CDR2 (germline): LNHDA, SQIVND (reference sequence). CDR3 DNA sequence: TGTGCCAGTAGTATCGGGACAGGGGTCTCCACAGATACGCAGTATTTT. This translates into CASSIGTGVSTDTQYF.

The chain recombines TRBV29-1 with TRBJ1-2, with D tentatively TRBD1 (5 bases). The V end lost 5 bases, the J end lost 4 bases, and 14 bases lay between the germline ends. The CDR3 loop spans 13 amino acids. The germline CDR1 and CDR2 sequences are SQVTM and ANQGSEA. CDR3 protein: CSVSPRGIYGYTF. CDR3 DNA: TGCAGCGTTTCCCCCCGGGGGATCTATGGCTACACCTTC.

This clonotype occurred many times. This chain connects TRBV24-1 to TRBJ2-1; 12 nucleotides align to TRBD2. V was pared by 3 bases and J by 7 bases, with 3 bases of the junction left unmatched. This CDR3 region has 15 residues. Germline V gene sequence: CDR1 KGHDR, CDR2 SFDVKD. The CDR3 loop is CATSDLAGGGNEQFF. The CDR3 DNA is TGTGCCACCAGTGATCTAGCGGGGGGGGGTAATGAGCAGTTCTTC.

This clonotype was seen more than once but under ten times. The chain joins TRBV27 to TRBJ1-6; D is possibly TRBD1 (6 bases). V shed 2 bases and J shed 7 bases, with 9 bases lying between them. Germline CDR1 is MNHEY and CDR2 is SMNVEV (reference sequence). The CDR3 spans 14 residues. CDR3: CASSLRGGNSPLHF. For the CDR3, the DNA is TGTGCCAGCAGTTTACGGGGGGGCAATTCACCCCTCCACTTT.

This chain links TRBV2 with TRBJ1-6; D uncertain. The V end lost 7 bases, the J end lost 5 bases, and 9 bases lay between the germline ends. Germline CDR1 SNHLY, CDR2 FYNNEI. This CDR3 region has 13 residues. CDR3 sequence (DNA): TGTGCCAGCACGAGGAGGGATAATTCACCCCTCCACTTT. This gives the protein CASTRRDNSPLHF.

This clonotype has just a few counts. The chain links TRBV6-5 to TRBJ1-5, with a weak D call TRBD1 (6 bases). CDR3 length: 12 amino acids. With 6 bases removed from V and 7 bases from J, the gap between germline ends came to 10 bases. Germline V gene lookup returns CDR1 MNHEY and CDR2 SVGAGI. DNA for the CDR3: TGTGCCAGCAGGGCAACAGGGCAGCCCCAGCATTTT. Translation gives CASRATGQPQHF.